The 17 T cell receptor beta chains below were found in one sample sequenced in a study of cytomegalovirus exposure and HLA in healthy donors. Primers: 60 Vbeta forward and 13 Jbeta reverse. Libraries were prepared by immunoSEQ multiplex PCR; TCRdb keeps only in-frame clonotypes and omits some of them. The table includes more than 150,000 clones, roughly 82% detected once. The sample consisted of PBMCs. The receptors here all came from a man aged 35-49 years in good health and CMV-seronegative.

The rearrangement uses TRBV28 and TRBJ2-7; D might be TRBD2 (5 bases). Germline CDR1 MDHEN, CDR2 SYDVKM. V was clipped by 6 bases and J by 0 bases, with 15 bases between them. This CDR3 region has 15 residues. CDR3 protein: CASSALGEGSYEQYF. The CDR3 DNA follows: TGTGCCAGCAGCGCCCTGGGCGAGGGCTCCTACGAGCAGTACTTC.

To note about this clone: Other DNA sequences in the same sample also yield this CDR3. V usage is TRBV7-3 and J usage is TRBJ1-1; the match to TRBD1 covers 11 bases. Per germline, CDR1 SGHTA and CDR2 FQGTGA. The CDR3 sequence is 15 residues long. The junction had 4 bases not matched to a gene; V was cut back by 2 bases and J by 5 bases. CDR3 sequence: CASSLGGTGGTEAFF. CDR3 DNA sequence: TGTGCCAGCAGCTTAGGAGGGACAGGGGGAACTGAAGCTTTCTTT.

The chain joins TRBV7-2 to TRBJ2-1, with D maybe TRBD1 (6 bases). This CDR3 contains 13 residues. Per germline, CDR1 SGHTA and CDR2 FQGNSA. V was trimmed by 2 bases and J by 11 bases, leaving 13 bases between them. The CDR3 coding sequence is TGTGCCAGCAGCTTAAACACAGGGAGCCAGCAGTTCTTC. It yields the protein CASSLNTGSQQFF.

V usage is TRBV7-2 and J usage is TRBJ2-5; 8 positions match TRBD2. Losses at the gene ends were 8 bases for V and 7 bases for J; bases not matched to a gene: 15. The CDR3 is made up of 15 amino acids. Germline-derived CDR1 and CDR2 are SGHTA and FQGNSA. The CDR3 here is CASGVQPGLGATQYF. DNA of the CDR3: TGTGCCAGCGGGGTTCAACCGGGACTAGGGGCGACCCAGTACTTC.

The chain joins TRBV15 to TRBJ1-4; 7 bases map to TRBD1. CDR1 is LNHNV, CDR2 YYDKDF, per germline (reference sequence). V lost 8 bases to trimming and J lost 8 bases; unmatched junction nucleotides: 20. This CDR3 has 17 amino acids. The chain's CDR3 is CATQNLGPTGKNEKLFF. The CDR3 region has the DNA TGTGCCACCCAAAACCTGGGACCGACAGGGAAGAACGAAAAACTGTTTTTT.

The chain joins TRBV7-2 to TRBJ2-5; unclear D gene. This CDR3 contains 13 residues. Trimming removed 5 bases at V and 5 bases at J, with 12 bases between. The germline V gene has CDR1 SGHTA and CDR2 FQGNSA. This CDR3 reads CASSPQVPETQYF. Written as DNA, the CDR3 is TGTGCCAGCAGCCCTCAGGTCCCCGAGACCCAGTACTTC.

This clone was picked up a small number of times. J is TRBJ1-3 and V is TRBV6-5, with D hard to call. CDR1 and CDR2 (germline): MNHEY, SVGAGI. This CDR3 has 15 amino acids. Trimming left V 6 bases short and J 2 bases short, with 14 bases between. As DNA, the CDR3 is TGTGCCAGCAGGATTTCCGACACGCCTGGAAACACCATATATTTT. It translates to CASRISDTPGNTIYF.

A few counts support this clone. The genes are TRBV7-6 and TRBJ2-1, with D maybe TRBD2 (6 bases). Germline assignment: CDR1 SGHVS and CDR2 FNYEAQ. The CDR3 sequence is 15 residues long. Deletions cut 2 bases from V and 7 bases from J, with 15 bases between. The CDR3 nucleotides are TGTGCCAGCAGCTTATCGTCTCCAGGAGGGAATGAGCAGTTCTTC. Its translation is CASSLSSPGGNEQFF.

Only a few counts were recorded for this clone. The genes are TRBV2 and TRBJ2-7; 11 nucleotides align to TRBD1. Germline CDR1 SNHLY, CDR2 FYNNEI. The V and J ends lost 6 bases and 3 bases, in that order; junction bases with no gene match: 4. The length of the CDR3 is 14 residues. The CDR3 DNA reads as TGTGCCAGCAGGGGACAGGGGGGACTCTACGAGCAGTACTTC. This encodes CASRGQGGLYEQYF.

The chain joins TRBV7-8 to TRBJ2-5, with D possibly matching TRBD2 (5 bases). The CDR3 has 12 amino acids. With 5 bases removed from V and 2 bases from J, the gap between germline ends came to 6 bases. Germline V CDR1 and CDR2: SGHVS, FQNEAQ. CDR3 loop: CASSPGQETQYF. The CDR3 DNA reads as TGTGCCAGCAGCCCGGGACAAGAGACCCAGTACTTC. Drawing the rest from reference TRBV7-8 and TRBJ2-5, the complete variable domain is GAGVSQSPRYKVAKRGQDVALRCDPISGHVSLFWYQQALGQGPEFLTYFQNEAQLDKSGLPSDRFFAERPEGSVSTLKIQRTQQEDSAVYLCASSPGQETQYFGPGTRLLVL.

This chain connects TRBV7-2 to TRBJ1-3, with 9 bases matching TRBD1. Germline values: CDR1 SGHTA, CDR2 FQGNSA. The length of the CDR3 is 15 residues. V shed 1 base, J shed 2 bases, and the junction held 0 bases outside the gene matches. CDR3: CASSLGTGAGNTIYF. CDR3 nucleotides: TGTGCCAGCAGCTTAGGGACAGGGGCTGGAAACACCATATATTTT.

The chain's CDR3 is CASSLGTASEAFF. The CDR3 DNA follows: TGTGCCAGCAGCTTAGGTACAGCCTCTGAAGCTTTCTTT. The chain has TRBV7-2 and TRBJ1-1; unclear D gene. Germline V gene lookup returns CDR1 SGHTA and CDR2 FQGNSA. Trimming shortened V by 1 base and J by 6 bases, and 9 bases separated the two germline ends. The CDR3 extends over 13 amino acids.

The chain links TRBV27 to TRBJ2-1; D gene unclear. CDR1 and CDR2 from the germline V gene are MNHEY and SMNVEV (reference sequence). The V end lost 4 bases, the J end lost 4 bases, and 8 bases lay between the germline ends. There are 13 residues in the CDR3. The CDR3 DNA reads TGTGCCAGCAGTTCCCCCTTATACAATGAGCAGTTCTTC. Its protein is CASSSPLYNEQFF.

In DNA, the CDR3 is TGTGCCAGCAGCTTAAGGGGGAAGGATCAACGCCCAGCCTACGAGCAGTACTTC. Translation: CASSLRGKDQRPAYEQYF. The chain uses TRBV11-3 and TRBJ2-7; D may be TRBD1 (6 bases). The CDR3 has 18 residues. CDR1 is SGHNT and CDR2 is YENEEA in the germline V gene. Trimming cost V 2 bases and J 2 bases, with 22 bases left between them.

The J gene is TRBJ1-1, the V gene TRBV7-8; D unclear. The germline V gene encodes CDR1 SGHVS and CDR2 FQNEAQ. Trimming removed 3 bases at V and 0 bases at J, with 5 bases between. This CDR3 contains 13 residues. The CDR3 protein is CASSFRLNTEAFF. CDR3 nucleotides: TGTGCCAGCAGCTTCAGGCTGAACACTGAAGCTTTCTTT.

V and J are TRBV14 and TRBJ1-1; D is unclear. The CDR3 length is 13 residues. The germline V gene encodes CDR1 SGHDN and CDR2 FVKESK. V was clipped by 4 bases and J by 1 base, with 7 bases between them. CDR3 in DNA: TGTGCCAGCAGCCCTTACAGGAACACTGAAGCTTTCTTT. Translating it yields CASSPYRNTEAFF.

V gene TRBV6-5 combines with J gene TRBJ1-6, with D perhaps TRBD1 (6 bases). The CDR3 has 14 residues. V lost 3 bases and J 5 bases, leaving 8 bases between the germline ends. Per germline, CDR1 MNHEY and CDR2 SVGAGI. DNA of the CDR3: TGTGCCAGCAGTTATGACAGGAATAATTCACCCCTCCACTTT. This sequence encodes CASSYDRNNSPLHF.